The T cell receptor (beta chain) described here comes from a study of T cells after yellow fever vaccination (dated by TCRdb to 2018 to 2020). With regard to the full study: The SMART-Seq v4 Ultra Low Input RNA kit was used to prepare libraries from fractions with low cell numbers. Blood was drawn at multiple timepoints before and after primary and secondary immunization, with bulk PBMC replicates and cell subsets isolated. Bulk TCR alpha and beta repertoires were sequenced longitudinally to track T-cell clones before and after primary and booster YFV17D yellow fever vaccination. Two healthy male donors, one aged 18 to 30 and one aged 30 to 40 years, made up the cohort. Study-wide findings and limitations: The secondary T-cell response was found to be weaker but faster than the primary response, with a peak reached on day 5 rather than on day 15. A small share of clonotypes occurred in both CD4 and CD8 compartments, likely arising from convergent recombination. After the booster, most clones that had expanded after primary vaccination were detected again (roughly 96% of CD4 and around nine tenths of CD8), suggesting broad maintenance of memory. Because abundant contaminating clonotypes from the bulk population could be contained in FACS-sorted repertoires, computational filtering was required. Only a couple of donors were included in the study, so the extent to which the findings can be generalized is limited.

Regarding this clonotype: This clone's antigen is unknown. No much larger clone exists at a distance of one base, and base qualities are not known.

TCRdb names Illumina NovaSeq 6000 as the instrument used. TCR cDNA was made using 5'RACE template switching, a step that added a universal primer site and unique molecular identifiers. Priming of cDNA synthesis was performed from both the TCR alpha and TCR beta constant segments. Libraries were amplified in two PCR steps, with sample barcodes and sequencing adapters added in the second step. Sequencing of the libraries was done on either Illumina HiSeq 2500 (2x100 bp) or NovaSeq (2x150 bp). The authors' pipeline ran thus. MIGEC handled demultiplexing of reads and collapsing into UMI consensus sequences, while MiXCR performed V(D)J alignment. Vaccine-responding clonotypes were identified with edgeR using replicate PBMC samples, with FDR below 0.01 and a log2 fold change above 5 up to day 15 being required. CD4 or CD8 identity was assigned to each bulk clonotype according to whether the clonotype was present at higher abundance in the sequenced CD4 repertoire or the sequenced CD8 repertoire. TCRdb reanalyzed the raw reads on its own, using fastp at Q25 for trimming and MiXCR for clone calling, and kept in-frame beta chains. Here each entry gathers all rows of one CDR3 protein and keeps the most common genes and DNA. What appears here as the V and J calls and clone size reflects TCRdb's work, not the paper's. For this sample there are about 320,000 distinct CDR3 sequences; around 10% appear just once. Together, the top ten hold under 4% of the sample.

Interpreted using the paper, the treatment or condition label stands for: live attenuated yellow fever vaccine strain. A standard Ficoll-Paque protocol was used to isolate PBMCs from peripheral blood. Dynabeads CD4 and CD8 positive selection kits were used to isolate the CD4 and CD8 T-cell fractions. TriZol was used to extract RNA from bulk PBMCs, from CD4 and CD8 fractions, and from dextramer-positive and dextramer-negative fractions. Sequencing was performed on CD4+ T cells sorted from PBMCs, taken 45 days after the yellow fever booster vaccination. This receptor was obtained from a man aged 18 to 30 who received the YFV17D yellow fever vaccine.

The DNA is as follows: TGTGCCAGCAGTATAAAGCGAGCAGGGCCCGATGAAAAACTGTTTTTT. Translated, it reads CASSIKRAGPDEKLFF. The chain is made from TRBV7-9 and TRBJ1-4; a tentative D match to TRBD1 spans 5 bases. V loses 6 bases, J loses 6 bases, and the germline ends lie 20 bases apart. CDR1 and CDR2 (SEHNR, FQNEAQ) derive from the germline V gene (reference sequence). The CDR3 spans 16 residues, from the cysteine through the phenylalanine. Just the 48-base CDR3 DNA is kept, in frame starting at base 1.